This TCR beta chain came from a study of blood T cell repertoires in COVID-19 (TCRdb year 2020). For the wider study: Samples from collaborators originated in the United States, Italy and Spain and spanned both the acute and convalescent phases of COVID-19. The material from the prospective study consisted of cDNA or gDNA derived from T cells, B-cell-depleted T cells, or PBMCs. The dataset comprised deeply sampled blood TCRbeta repertoires from subjects exposed to, actively infected with, or recovered from COVID-19. A freely available public database, intended as a resource for researchers studying the immune response to SARS-CoV-2, is where the repertoires were released. Samples came from the ongoing ImmuneRACE study (first 160 participants) plus 1,254 subjects from 6 global collaborators. Nearly every sample came with metadata listing a de-identified subject ID, COVID-19 status, age in years and sex. HLA class I and class II types, where available, came from metadata supplied by the sample provider rather than from assay-based typing. Study-wide findings and limitations: The amount of clinical and demographic metadata varied by source and participant and was provided uncurated.

TCRbeta CDR3 regions were amplified from genomic DNA using the immunoSEQ Assay, a bias-controlled multiplex PCR. The study's processing was this. The number of nucleated cells in each sample was estimated by amplification of reference gene primers within the assay. To quantify the absolute abundance of each unique TCRbeta CDR3 rearrangement, sequence reads were collapsed and filtered. For each sample, productive Simpson clonality was calculated as the square root of Simpson's diversity index across productive rearrangements. Not all clones reach the TCRdb copy of this immuneACCESS table, which keeps in-frame sequences only. Checked studies attribute under half of the gap to unresolved V genes and leave the rest unexplained. V and J calls and clone size come straight from that table; D and trimming were deduced from the DNA. The sample has some 70,000 clones on record, 70% to 90% of them singletons. The top ten hold roughly 3.1% of the sample.

In Seattle, one collaborating source enrolled patients while the infection was active and tracked those patients longitudinally over the course of disease. The collaborating institutions used their own protocols to collect whole blood in K2EDTA tubes. For TCRbeta analysis, collaborator samples were shipped as frozen whole blood, as isolated PBMCs, or as DNA extracted from either sample type. A remark on this clone: Its binding antigen is unknown. Within one base of it there is no much larger clone, and no base qualities were kept.

In the germline V gene, CDR1 corresponds to MDHEN and CDR2 to SYDVKM. Trimming removed 8 bases from V and 1 base from J; the gene matches leave 2 bases unexplained. From the cysteine through the phenylalanine, the CDR3 covers 12 amino acids. Only the CDR3 part of the read is kept: 36 bases, read in frame from the first base. Sequences were obtained from peripheral blood. This receptor was identified in a woman aged 50 to 60 with COVID-19, enrolled during active disease. In this chain, TRBV28 is recombined with TRBJ2-7, with 7 central nucleotides matching TRBD2. The CDR3 protein sequence reads: CASGRGSYEQYF. The bases are TGTGCCAGCGGGAGGGGATCCTACGAGCAGTACTTC. Here the CDR3 is joined to the reference TRBV28 and TRBJ2-7 genes, and the full variable domain is: DVKVTQSSRYLVKRTGEKVFLECVQDMDHENMFWYRQDPGLGLRLIYFSYDVKMKEKGDIPEGYSVSREKKERFSLILESASTNQTSMYLCASGRGSYEQYFGPGTRLTVT.